Shown below are 25 T cell receptor beta chains from a single sample sequenced in a study of blood T cell repertoires in COVID-19. Clones were sequenced by immunoSEQ multiplex PCR, and TCRdb holds only the in-frame ones, with some missing. The sample includes 130,000 to 150,000 clones, around 79% seen only once; the top ten take approximately 5.2%. Material for sequencing was peripheral blood. The receptors originated from a woman aged 70 to 79 with COVID-19, enrolled during active disease.

This sequence joins TRBV12-5 and TRBJ1-1, with TRBD1 as a possible D gene (5 bases). The CDR3 length is 14 residues. Trimming removed 5 bases from V and 4 bases from J, with 14 bases in between. Germline V gene lookup returns CDR1 LGHNT and CDR2 FRNRAP. CDR3 amino acids: CASGTTTQGTEAFF. CDR3 nucleotides: TGTGCTAGTGGTACCACTACCCAGGGCACTGAAGCTTTCTTT.

A note on this clone: At one of its ends the junction is not consistent with the germline gene, which may arise from a read error. The chain carries TRBV4-3 and TRBJ1-2; D unclear. There are 16 residues in the CDR3. CDR1 is LGHNA and CDR2 is YSLEER in the germline V gene. CDR3 DNA sequence: TGCGCCAGCAGCCAAGCACTACATAGTTTTAACTATGACTACACCTTC. It yields the protein CASSQALHSFNYDYTF.

A few counts support this clone. V usage is TRBV6-4 and J usage is TRBJ1-5; unclear D gene. V was pared by 4 bases and J by 2 bases, with 12 bases between. There are 15 residues in the CDR3. Per the germline V gene, CDR1 is MRHNA and CDR2 is SNTAGT. The CDR3 loop is CASSVSPEGNQPQHF. Here the CDR3 DNA reads TGTGCCAGCAGTGTGTCTCCCGAGGGCAATCAGCCCCAGCATTTT.

V and J are TRBV5-6 and TRBJ2-7, with 7 bases that match TRBD2. Per the germline V gene, CDR1 is SGHDT and CDR2 is YYEEEE. V was pared by 3 bases and J by 3 bases, with 3 bases of the junction left unmatched. This CDR3 comprises 13 residues. The CDR3 reads CASSWGGYYEQYF. The CDR3, as DNA: TGTGCCAGCAGCTGGGGGGGTTACTACGAGCAGTACTTC.

Only a few counts were recorded for this clone. The chain employs TRBV14 and TRBJ1-2; maybe TRBD1 (5 bases). The CDR3 has 15 residues. Germline CDR1 is SGHDN and CDR2 is FVKESK. V was shortened by 0 bases and J by 4 bases, with 12 bases between the two germline ends. CDR3 nucleotides: TGTGCCAGCAGCCAAGATAACAGGCAGGTCTATGGCTACACCTTC. As protein: CASSQDNRQVYGYTF.

Only a few counts were recorded for this clone. The chain joins TRBV3-1 (or the pseudogene TRBV3-2) to TRBJ2-2; 8 nucleotides agree with TRBD2. V lost 2 bases to trimming and J lost 7 bases; unmatched junction nucleotides: 0. Germline V CDR1 and CDR2: LGHDT, YNNKEL (reference sequence). CDR3 size: 13 residues. CDR3 in amino acids: CASSQTSGGELFF. The DNA of the CDR3 is TGTGCCAGCAGCCAAACTAGCGGCGGGGAGCTGTTTTTT.

This chain links TRBV10-3 with TRBJ1-5, with a possible D match to TRBD1 (5 bases). The CDR3 contains 15 residues. The V gene's germline CDR1 is ENHRY and CDR2 SYGVKD. Trimming cost V 0 bases and J 4 bases, with 10 bases left between them. The CDR3 sequence is CAISESRAVNQPQHF. DNA of the CDR3: TGTGCCATCAGTGAGTCCAGGGCCGTGAATCAGCCCCAGCATTTT.

The chain joins TRBV5-5 to TRBJ1-1; tentatively, D is TRBD1 (5 bases). Germline CDR1 reads SGHKS; CDR2 reads YYEKEE (reference sequence). Between the trimmed V and J ends, which lost 5 bases and 1 base, there was a span of 12 bases. CDR3 length equals 14 residues. DNA for the CDR3: TGTGCCAGCAGGGGCGGCACAGGGAACACTGAAGCTTTCTTT. Its protein is CASRGGTGNTEAFF.

This clone was picked up one time. The chain employs TRBV6-2 or TRBV6-3 and TRBJ1-5; D call uncertain. This CDR3 comprises 18 residues. The germline V gene encodes CDR1 MNHEY and CDR2 SVGEGT. V lost 0 bases to trimming and J lost 0 bases, with 15 bases between them. The DNA for the CDR3 is TGTGCCAGCAGTTACTCAGGATGGCAGGTAGATAGCAATCAGCCCCAGCATTTT. Its protein product is CASSYSGWQVDSNQPQHF.

The CDR3 sequence is CASSRPTTPTGELFF. Written as DNA, the CDR3 is TGTGCCAGCAGCCGACCGACTACACCAACCGGGGAGCTGTTTTTT. The genes are TRBV5-8 and TRBJ2-2, with D perhaps matching TRBD2 (5 bases). The CDR3 is 15 amino acids. The ends were cut back, 4 bases at V and 5 bases at J, with 15 bases in the middle. Germline lookup yields CDR1 SGHTS and CDR2 YDEGEE.

This clone showed up just a few times. This chain uses TRBV19 with TRBJ2-7, with TRBD1 identical over 7 bases. The CDR3 runs 15 residues. The trim removed 2 bases at V and 4 bases at J, leaving 8 bases unmatched. Per germline, CDR1 LNHDA and CDR2 SQIVND (reference sequence). The CDR3 spells CASSIQPGGYYEQYF. DNA for the CDR3: TGTGCCAGTAGTATACAACCAGGGGGATATTACGAGCAGTACTTC.

This CDR3 is CATSRVRGSSYNEQFF. The CDR3 nucleotides read TGTGCCACCAGCAGAGTACGGGGAAGCTCCTACAATGAGCAGTTCTTC. V and J are TRBV15 and TRBJ2-1, with D tentatively TRBD2 (5 bases). Trimming removed 1 base at V and 0 bases at J, with 10 bases between. The CDR3 has 16 residues. In germline, CDR1 is LNHNV, CDR2 YYDKDF (reference sequence).

The chain joins TRBV4-2 to TRBJ2-1; 10 nucleotides agree with TRBD1. The junction had 6 bases not matched to a gene; V was cut back by 1 base and J by 6 bases. The CDR3 runs to 16 residues. Germline V gives CDR1 LGHNA, CDR2 YNFKEQ. In DNA form, the CDR3 reads TGTGCCAGCAGCCAAGCGGGGACAGGGGATATCAATGAGCAGTTCTTC. Amino acid sequence: CASSQAGTGDINEQFF.

The table lists this clone with a few counts. The CDR3 sequence: CASSPGRGNTIYF. The CDR3 DNA sequence: TGTGCCAGCAGTCCTGGCAGGGGAAACACCATATATTTT. The V and J genes are TRBV2 and TRBJ1-3; D remains ambiguous. The CDR3 runs 13 residues. Germline CDR1 is SNHLY and CDR2 is FYNNEI. Trimming left V 5 bases short and J 4 bases short, with 9 bases between.

This clone was detected once. The V and J genes are TRBV3-1 (or the pseudogene TRBV3-2) and TRBJ1-5; D not resolved. CDR1 and CDR2 (germline): LGHDT, YNNKEL (reference sequence). Trimming took off 0 bases at V and 11 bases at J, with 11 bases between the two ends. CDR3 size: 13 residues. The CDR3, as DNA: TGTGCCAGCAGCCAAGATACTGTGGGAGCCCAGCATTTT. Translation: CASSQDTVGAQHF.

This clone was seen only a few times. The sample has other DNA sequences that encode this CDR3 too. The chain couples TRBV6-5 to TRBJ2-7, with TRBD1 matching over 11 bases. The J segment lost 2 bases and the V segment lost 5 bases, leaving 2 bases of the junction unmatched. CDR1 and CDR2 (germline): MNHEY, SVGAGI. This CDR3 has 14 residues. The CDR3 protein is CASSPGQGAYEQYF. CDR3 sequence (DNA): TGTGCCAGCAGTCCGGGACAGGGGGCCTACGAGCAGTACTTC.

The chain joins TRBV9 to TRBJ2-5, with TRBD2 identical over 9 bases. V lost 2 bases and J lost 2; bases outside the gene matches: 10. CDR3 length: 17 amino acids. Germline loops: CDR1 SGDLS, CDR2 YYNGEE. CDR3 bases: TGTGCCAGCAGCGTGAACGTGGCGGGGGGGCTTCAAGAGACCCAGTACTTC. This gives the protein CASSVNVAGGLQETQYF.

The V gene is TRBV5-5, the J gene TRBJ2-7; D might be TRBD1 (5 bases). Trimming stripped 2 bases from V and 3 bases from J, with 9 bases between. The CDR3 has 13 amino acids. The V gene's germline CDR1 is SGHKS and CDR2 YYEKEE (reference sequence). CDR3 DNA sequence: TGTGCCAGCAGCTTAGACAGCCTCTACGAGCAGTACTTC. Its translation: CASSLDSLYEQYF.

The CDR3 spells CAWSVEEGQPQHF. CDR3 sequence (DNA): TGTGCCTGGAGTGTCGAGGAAGGTCAGCCCCAGCATTTT. V is TRBV30 and J is TRBJ1-5, with D unresolved. Germline CDR1 and CDR2: GTSNPN and SVGIG (reference sequence). V was cut by 0 bases and J by 6 bases, with 9 bases left in between. The CDR3 covers 13 residues.

The genes are TRBV19 and TRBJ1-5, with a possible D match to TRBD1 (5 bases). V was trimmed by 8 bases and J by 3 bases, leaving 14 bases between them. Germline V CDR1 and CDR2: LNHDA, SQIVND (reference sequence). This CDR3 has 14 residues. CDR3 region: CASHPRGTNQPQHF. The CDR3, as DNA: TGTGCCAGTCACCCTAGGGGAACCAATCAGCCCCAGCATTTT.

V usage is TRBV5-6 and J usage is TRBJ2-1, with 8 bases that match TRBD1. The V segment lost 4 bases and the J segment 0 bases; nucleotides outside the gene matches: 3. There are 15 residues in the CDR3. The germline V gene has CDR1 SGHDT and CDR2 YYEEEE. The CDR3 region has the DNA TGTGCCAGCAGCGCCGGGACAGGCTCCTACAATGAGCAGTTCTTC. Translating gives CASSAGTGSYNEQFF. Full variable domain (remainder filled in from reference TRBV5-6 and TRBJ2-1): DAGVTQSPTHLIKTRGQQVTLRCSPKSGHDTVSWYQQALGQGPQFIFQYYEEEERQRGNFPDRFSGHQFPNYSSELNVNALLLGDSALYLCASSAGTGSYNEQFFGPGTRLTVL.

The chain is built from TRBV7-3 and TRBJ2-1; 7 bases agree with TRBD2. V was clipped by 5 bases and J by 9 bases; unmatched bases: 10. Germline V gene data show CDR1 as SGHTA and CDR2 as FQGTGA. This CDR3 comprises 14 residues. CDR3 nucleotide sequence: TGTGCCAGCAGCCCTGGACTAGGTAGAGGTGAGCAGTTCTTC. It codes for CASSPGLGRGEQFF.

The chain has TRBV4-2 and TRBJ2-7; 8 bases are shared with TRBD1. J gave up 4 bases and V 8 bases, and 13 bases lay outside the gene matches. The CDR3 consists of 15 residues. Germline V gene sequence: CDR1 LGHNA, CDR2 YNFKEQ. The CDR3 sequence is CASGRGAGGTYEQYF. CDR3 DNA sequence: TGTGCCAGCGGAAGGGGGGCAGGGGGCACGTACGAGCAGTACTTC.

The chain has TRBV3-1 (or the pseudogene TRBV3-2) and TRBJ1-6, with D unresolved. The CDR3 is 16 amino acids. V lost 1 base and J lost 0, with 7 bases in between. In germline, CDR1 is LGHDT, CDR2 YNNKEL (reference sequence). In nucleotides, the CDR3 is TGTGCCAGCAGCCAAGGGGCCAGCTCCTATAATTCACCCCTCCACTTT. Encoded protein: CASSQGASSYNSPLHF.

The sample holds one count of this clone. V usage is TRBV18 and J usage is TRBJ2-7; 7 bases fit TRBD2. Germline assignment: CDR1 KGHSH and CDR2 LQKENI. The CDR3 is 16 residues long. The ends lost 4 bases at V and 5 bases at J; junction bases unmatched: 14. The CDR3: CASSRRLAGEENEQYF. The CDR3 bases are TGTGCCAGCTCACGCCGACTTGCGGGGGAGGAAAACGAGCAGTACTTC.